The entry below describes one TCR beta chain. These data originate in a study of control samples from healthy donors and cancer patients. V was pared by 4 bases and J by 0 bases, with 7 bases between. Germline-derived CDR1 and CDR2 are SGHNT and YYREEE (reference sequence). The CDR3 is 14 residues long. The method was immunoSEQ multiplex PCR; TCRdb's version includes in-frame clones alone and lacks a portion of them. Among about 90,000 clones listed, over 75% were seen once. Material: blood. The clonotype comes from a woman between 18 and 29 years old in good health. The gene calls are TRBV5-4 and TRBJ1-4, with unresolved D. CDR3: CASSNSATNEKLFF. In DNA form, the CDR3 reads TGTGCCAGCAGCAACAGTGCAACTAATGAAAAACTGTTTTTT.